A single sample gave rise to the 31 T cell receptor beta chains below, sequenced in a study of T cell responses to AZD1222 COVID-19 vaccine. Clones were read by immunoSEQ multiplex PCR, and TCRdb kept only the in-frame ones, dropping some. The data contain approximately 67,000 clones, approximately 81% of them singletons. The source was peripheral blood, collected on day 0 of AZD1222 vaccination. These TCRs come from an adult in good health.

For the CDR3, the DNA is TGTGCCAGCAGTTACAACCCCGCCGGGGGTAAACTGTTTTTT. It codes for CASSYNPAGGKLFF. The chain combines TRBV6-5 with TRBJ1-4, with a weak D call TRBD1 (5 bases). CDR1 and CDR2 (germline): MNHEY, SVGAGI. The CDR3 contains 14 residues. Trimming removed 2 bases at V and 11 bases at J, with 15 bases between.

This clone turned up a few times. The chain is built from TRBV27 and TRBJ1-1, with D maybe TRBD1 (5 bases). The CDR3 has 14 amino acids. The V end was cut by 3 bases, the J end by 0 bases, with 8 bases between. CDR1 is MNHEY and CDR2 is SMNVEV in the germline V gene (reference sequence). This chain's CDR3 is CASSLGRLNTEAFF. CDR3 bases: TGTGCCAGCAGTTTGGGACGGTTGAACACTGAAGCTTTCTTT.

This CDR3 is CASSYRDLYTWEQFF. The CDR3, as DNA: TGTGCCAGCAGTTACCGGGACCTATACACGTGGGAGCAGTTCTTC. The rearrangement joins TRBV6-5 to TRBJ2-1; D is tentatively TRBD1 or TRBD2 (5 bases each). Germline values: CDR1 MNHEY, CDR2 SVGAGI. This CDR3 region has 15 residues. Trimming stripped 2 bases from V and 10 bases from J, with 18 bases between.

The chain couples TRBV6-1 to TRBJ1-3; no firm D call. From germline, CDR1 is MNHNS and CDR2 SASEGT. The CDR3 sequence is 20 residues long. Between the trimmed V and J ends, which lost 2 bases and 0 bases, there was a span of 23 bases. This chain's CDR3 is CASSEYGFRENPFSGNTIYF. The CDR3 bases are TGTGCCAGCAGTGAATACGGCTTCCGGGAGAACCCATTCTCTGGAAACACCATATATTTT.

The chain carries TRBV5-1 and TRBJ2-7, with 7 bases that match TRBD1. CDR3 size: 13 residues. V dropped 9 bases and J dropped 1; count of bases not matched to a gene: 7. The V gene's germline CDR1 is SGHRS and CDR2 YFSETQ. The CDR3 reads CATSTGLSYEQYF. CDR3 bases: TGCGCCACTTCGACAGGGCTATCCTACGAGCAGTACTTC.

V and J are TRBV6-1 and TRBJ1-1, with D unclear. Germline lookup yields CDR1 MNHNS and CDR2 SASEGT. CDR3 size: 13 residues. The V end lost 1 base, the J end lost 1 base, and 4 bases lay between the germline ends. The CDR3: CASSEVTNTEAFF. DNA of the CDR3: TGTGCCAGCAGTGAAGTTACGAACACTGAAGCTTTCTTT.

The chain uses TRBV5-4 and TRBJ1-3; 11 bases align to TRBD1. CDR3 length: 16 amino acids. Germline assignment: CDR1 SGHNT and CDR2 YYREEE (reference sequence). After removal of 3 bases from V and 0 bases from J, the junction contained 2 bases not matched to a gene. The CDR3 region has the DNA TGTGCCAGCAGCTCGGGGACAGGGGGCTCTGGAAACACCATATATTTT. Amino acid sequence: CASSSGTGGSGNTIYF.

The V call is TRBV6-2 or TRBV6-3, the J call TRBJ1-2; 8 bases are shared with TRBD1. Germline CDR1 and CDR2: MNHEY and SVGEGT. Unmatched junction bases numbered 11, after V lost 5 bases and J lost 0 bases. This CDR3 region has 17 residues. The CDR3 bases are TGTGCCAGCAGTCCGTTGCCTGGACAGGGAGCTAACTATGGCTACACCTTC. Protein: CASSPLPGQGANYGYTF.

In this sample, this clone turned up many times. This chain links TRBV4-3 with TRBJ1-2; D is perhaps TRBD1 (5 bases). Trimming shortened V by 0 bases and J by 6 bases, and 20 bases separated the two germline ends. The CDR3 has 17 residues. Germline V gene data show CDR1 as LGHNA and CDR2 as YSLEER. CDR3 coding DNA: TGCGCCAGCAGCCAAGAAACGGCAGCTGGGACGATGGATGGCTACACCTTC. It specifies CASSQETAAGTMDGYTF.

This chain uses TRBV20-1 with TRBJ1-1; unclear D gene. Germline V gene sequence: CDR1 DFQATT, CDR2 SNEGSKA (reference sequence). Trimming left V 5 bases short and J 5 bases short, with 9 bases between. CDR3 size: 11 residues. The CDR3 nucleotides read TGCAGTGCTTATAGGCGGACTGAAGCTTTCTTT. Its translation is CSAYRRTEAFF.

V usage is TRBV12-3 or TRBV12-4 and J usage is TRBJ2-7; D tentatively fits TRBD1 or TRBD2 (7 bases each). CDR3 size: 13 residues. Trimming stripped 8 bases from V and 2 bases from J, with 13 bases between. CDR3 region: CASGGGQTYEQYF. CDR3 in DNA: TGTGCCAGCGGGGGGGGACAGACCTACGAGCAGTACTTC.

This clone was seen a single time. V and J are TRBV5-1 and TRBJ2-4; 8 bases line up with TRBD2. V trimming: 3 bases; J trimming: 7 bases; junction bases outside the gene matches: 12. Germline V CDR1 and CDR2: SGHRS, YFSETQ. This CDR3 is built from 16 residues. The CDR3 DNA sequence: TGCGCCAGCAGCTCGTCCGTATTAGCGGGGCAGAACATTCAGTACTTC. This codes for CASSSSVLAGQNIQYF.

This chain connects TRBV5-4 to TRBJ1-1; no definite D call. The CDR3 consists of 11 residues. V gave up 5 bases and J gave up 1 base, with 3 bases separating them. The germline gives CDR1 SGHNT, CDR2 YYREEE (reference sequence). The CDR3 protein is CASRKNTEAFF. The CDR3 nucleotides read TGTGCCAGCAGAAAGAACACTGAAGCTTTCTTT.

This clone was counted only a few times. The chain couples TRBV7-9 to TRBJ1-2; D remains ambiguous. The ends were cut back, 1 base at V and 0 bases at J, with 9 bases in the middle. The CDR3 is 15 amino acids. CDR1 is SEHNR, CDR2 FQNEAQ, per germline (reference sequence). The CDR3 nucleotides read TGTGCCAGCAGCTTAGATAGCCAGTCTAACTATGGCTACACCTTC. Its translation is CASSLDSQSNYGYTF.

V usage is TRBV28 and J usage is TRBJ1-1; perhaps TRBD1 as D (5 bases). This CDR3 has 15 amino acids. Germline assignment: CDR1 MDHEN and CDR2 SYDVKM. V lost 5 bases and J lost 0, with 13 bases in between. This CDR3 is CASSEPGRMNTEAFF. As DNA, the CDR3 is TGTGCCAGCAGTGAACCGGGACGGATGAACACTGAAGCTTTCTTT. The whole variable domain, filled in from reference TRBV28 and TRBJ1-1, reads DVKVTQSSRYLVKRTGEKVFLECVQDMDHENMFWYRQDPGLGLRLIYFSYDVKMKEKGDIPEGYSVSREKKERFSLILESASTNQTSMYLCASSEPGRMNTEAFFGQGTRLTVV.

This clone was counted a single time. The sample carries other DNA sequences with the same CDR3. The CDR3 DNA is TGTGCCAGCAGTCCACGGACTAGCGGAACCTCCTACAATGAGCAGTTCTTC. Translation gives CASSPRTSGTSYNEQFF. The V gene is TRBV6-2 or TRBV6-3, the J gene TRBJ2-1, with 10 nucleotides matching TRBD2. Germline loops: CDR1 MNHEY, CDR2 SVGEGT. The length of the CDR3 is 17 residues. The trim removed 5 bases at V and 0 bases at J, leaving 7 bases unmatched.

V usage is TRBV3-1 (or the pseudogene TRBV3-2) and J usage is TRBJ1-6; weak D call: TRBD1 (5 bases). The V gene's germline CDR1 is LGHDT and CDR2 YNNKEL (reference sequence). V gave up 3 bases and J gave up 3 bases, with 12 bases separating them. The CDR3 is made up of 16 amino acids. The chain's CDR3 is CASSQQGRGYNSPLHF. Here the CDR3 DNA reads TGTGCCAGCAGCCAGCAAGGGAGGGGCTATAATTCACCCCTCCACTTT.

This clone has only one observation. This chain joins TRBV19 and TRBJ2-7, with a weak D call TRBD1 (6 bases). Germline CDR1 and CDR2: LNHDA and SQIVND (reference sequence). V dropped 5 bases and J dropped 3 bases, with 20 bases sitting between them. The CDR3 is 16 residues long. The CDR3 DNA sequence: TGTGCCAGTAGTCCCCCTCCGGGACACAAATTCTACGAGCAGTACTTC. Translating gives CASSPPPGHKFYEQYF.

The genes are TRBV29-1 and TRBJ1-5; D unclear. Trimming cost V 6 bases and J 8 bases, with 17 bases left between them. CDR3 length: 13 residues. CDR1 SQVTM and CDR2 ANQGSEA come from the germline V gene. The CDR3 loop reads CSVLRTVGEPQHF. CDR3 sequence (DNA): TGCAGCGTACTACGGACGGTCGGTGAGCCCCAGCATTTT. The complete variable domain, with remaining parts taken from reference TRBV29-1 and TRBJ1-5, reads SAVISQKPSRDICQRGTSLTIQCQVDSQVTMMFWYRQQPGQSLTLIATANQGSEATYESGFVIDKFPISRPNLTFSTLTVSNMSPEDSSIYLCSVLRTVGEPQHFGDGTRLSIL.

Remarks on this clone: An end of the junction differs from the germline gene, which may be a read error. The chain employs TRBV7-7 and TRBJ2-5; TRBD1 agrees at 9 bases. Germline assignment: CDR1 SSHAT and CDR2 FNYEAQ (reference sequence). There are 16 residues in the CDR3. CDR3 DNA sequence: TGTGCTAGCAGCTTAACAGGACAGGGGAGTGGAGAGACCCAGTACTTC. Translating gives CASSLTGQGSGETQYF.

This rearrangement joins TRBV11-2 to TRBJ1-2, with D uncertain. Germline V lookup: CDR1 SGHAT, CDR2 FQNNGV. V gave up 4 bases and J gave up 8 bases, with 17 bases separating them. The CDR3 is made up of 14 amino acids. The CDR3 spells CASSSLPQGSGYTF. Here the CDR3 DNA reads TGTGCCAGCAGCTCCTTACCACAAGGATCGGGCTACACCTTC.

The chain has TRBV3-1 (or the pseudogene TRBV3-2) and TRBJ2-6; D not certain. The V end lost 3 bases, the J end lost 4 bases, and 4 bases lay between the germline ends. The CDR3 is 13 amino acids. Germline V gene data show CDR1 as LGHDT and CDR2 as YNNKEL (reference sequence). The CDR3 DNA reads TGTGCCAGCAGCCAGGCCGGGGCCAACGTCCTGACTTTC. Amino acids: CASSQAGANVLTF.

A note on this clone: Compared with germline, one end of the junction differs, possibly owing to a read error. This chain uses TRBV4-3 with TRBJ2-5; D unclear. CDR3 size: 14 residues. Germline V gene data show CDR1 as LGHNA and CDR2 as YSLEER. Here the CDR3 DNA reads TGCGCCAGCAGCCATGGCTCGACGCAAGGGACCCAGTACTTC. It is translated as CASSHGSTQGTQYF.

Notes on this clone: One end of the junction varies from germline; a read error may be responsible. The V gene is TRBV6-5, the J gene TRBJ1-4, with no clear D. This CDR3 comprises 11 residues. Germline CDR1 and CDR2: MNHEY and SVGAGI. The CDR3, as DNA: TGTGCCAGCAGCCGAATAATGAAAAACTGTTTT. It codes for CASSRIMKNCF.

The CDR3 DNA sequence: TGCAGCGTTGAAAGAGAGTCCTACAATGAGCAGTTCTTC. As protein: CSVERESYNEQFF. The chain employs TRBV29-1 and TRBJ2-1; D remains unclear. V shed 2 bases and J shed 1 base, with 6 bases lying between them. The CDR3 runs 13 residues. The germline gives CDR1 SQVTM, CDR2 ANQGSEA.

The rearrangement links TRBV11-3 to TRBJ2-7; the D gene is possibly TRBD2 (6 bases). CDR1 is SGHNT and CDR2 is YENEEA in the germline V gene. CDR3 length: 15 amino acids. The ends were cut back, 2 bases at V and 2 bases at J, with 13 bases in the middle. CDR3: CASSLFSGVAYEQYF. The DNA of the CDR3 is TGTGCCAGCAGCTTATTTTCGGGAGTGGCCTACGAGCAGTACTTC.

J is TRBJ2-1 and V is TRBV28, with 8 nucleotides matching TRBD2. Germline assignment: CDR1 MDHEN and CDR2 SYDVKM. The CDR3 runs 16 residues. Germline trimming cut 6 bases from V and 6 bases from J; bases unmatched to any gene: 13. DNA for the CDR3: TGTGCCAGCAGCCGACTCAAGCGGGAGTTAGGCAATGAGCAGTTCTTC. Translating it yields CASSRLKRELGNEQFF.

This clone was recorded once. V gene TRBV5-4 combines with J gene TRBJ2-5, with TRBD1 identical over 7 bases. V dropped 4 bases and J dropped 1; count of bases not matched to a gene: 7. The V gene's germline CDR1 is SGHNT and CDR2 YYREEE (reference sequence). The CDR3 loop spans 15 amino acids. The CDR3 DNA is TGTGCCAGCAGCGTGGACAGGCCCTTCCAAGAGACCCAGTACTTC. Protein sequence: CASSVDRPFQETQYF.

The chain employs TRBV11-2 and TRBJ1-6; D perhaps matches TRBD1 (5 bases). The CDR3 loop spans 15 amino acids. Trimming took 3 bases from V and 10 from J, leaving 16 bases between them. CDR1 and CDR2 (germline): SGHAT, FQNNGV. CDR3 DNA sequence: TGTGCCAGCAGCTTGAACCAGGCCCGGGGGTCACCCCTCCACTTT. Translated, it gives CASSLNQARGSPLHF.

V usage is TRBV27 and J usage is TRBJ1-1; 8 bases fit TRBD1. The germline V gene encodes CDR1 MNHEY and CDR2 SMNVEV (reference sequence). The ends lost 6 bases at V and 3 bases at J; junction bases unmatched: 9. The CDR3 spans 15 residues. The CDR3 nucleotides read TGTGCCAGCAGACCTAGTACAGGGGGGCACACTGAAGCTTTCTTT. Translating gives CASRPSTGGHTEAFF.

This chain uses TRBV30 with TRBJ1-5, with 9 bases lining up with TRBD1. The V segment lost 3 bases and the J segment 3 bases; nucleotides outside the gene matches: 6. Germline CDR1 reads GTSNPN; CDR2 reads SVGIG (reference sequence). The CDR3 covers 15 residues. CDR3 sequence: CAWSGQGTINQPQHF. CDR3 in DNA: TGTGCCTGGAGCGGACAGGGGACTATCAATCAGCCCCAGCATTTT.